This is a list of T cell receptor beta chains from one sample in a study of blood T cells in healthy people across ages. TCRdb independently ran MiXCR on the 5' RACE reads; one entry per CDR3 protein. The top ten hold roughly 3.6% of the sample, which has hundreds of thousands of distinct CDR3 sequences, around 20% seen once. Sequenced sample: blood. Receptors originate from a man between 65 and 85 years old in good health. CDR3s include the opening cysteine and the closing phenylalanine or tryptophan. Each record gives: J gene, V gene, CDR3 protein.

J gene: TRBJ2-3; V gene: TRBV3-1; CDR3 protein: CASSQRGGQFSQYF
J gene: -; V gene: TRBV12-3/TRBV12-4; CDR3 protein: CASSQIGLADEQYF
J gene: TRBJ2-3; V gene: TRBV7-2; CDR3 protein: CASSSSSGDTQYF
J gene: TRBJ2-1; V gene: TRBV6-1; CDR3 protein: CASSDRLAGNNEQFF
J gene: TRBJ1-6; V gene: TRBV2; CDR3 protein: CASSGDNSPLHF
J gene: TRBJ2-3; V gene: TRBV7-3; CDR3 protein: CASSENYRVGGTDTQYF
J gene: TRBJ2-5; V gene: TRBV5-1; CDR3 protein: CASSFTGGRETQYF
J gene: TRBJ2-5; V gene: TRBV12-3/TRBV12-4; CDR3 protein: CASSLTSSGTETQYF
J gene: TRBJ2-7; V gene: TRBV20-1; CDR3 protein: CSARDPGRSPYEQYF
J gene: TRBJ2-1; V gene: TRBV2; CDR3 protein: CASSRAGSGYNEQFF
J gene: TRBJ2-5; V gene: TRBV7-3; CDR3 protein: CASSVTREETQYF
J gene: TRBJ2-2; V gene: TRBV5-1; CDR3 protein: CASFFVEGGELFF
J gene: TRBJ1-6; V gene: TRBV6-1; CDR3 protein: CASSETVTVSPLHF
J gene: TRBJ2-3; V gene: TRBV7-6; CDR3 protein: CASSSLAATDTQYF
J gene: TRBJ2-5; V gene: TRBV9; CDR3 protein: CASSARIQQETQYF
J gene: TRBJ2-1; V gene: TRBV20-1; CDR3 protein: CSAAGTSGSINEQFF